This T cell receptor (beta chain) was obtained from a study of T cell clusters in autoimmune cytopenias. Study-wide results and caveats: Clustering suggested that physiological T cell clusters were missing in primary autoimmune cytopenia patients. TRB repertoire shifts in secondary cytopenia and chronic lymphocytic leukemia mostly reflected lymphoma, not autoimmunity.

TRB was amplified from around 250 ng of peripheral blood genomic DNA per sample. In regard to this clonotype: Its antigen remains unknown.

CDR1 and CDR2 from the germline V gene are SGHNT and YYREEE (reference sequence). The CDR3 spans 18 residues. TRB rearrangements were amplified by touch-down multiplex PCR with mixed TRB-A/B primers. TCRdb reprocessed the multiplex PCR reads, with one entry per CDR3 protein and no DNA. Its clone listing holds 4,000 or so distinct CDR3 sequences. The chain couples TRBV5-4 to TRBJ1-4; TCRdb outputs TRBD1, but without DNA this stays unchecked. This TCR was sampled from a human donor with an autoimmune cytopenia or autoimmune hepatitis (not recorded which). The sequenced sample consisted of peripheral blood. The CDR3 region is CASSPRSGQGPTNEKLFF.